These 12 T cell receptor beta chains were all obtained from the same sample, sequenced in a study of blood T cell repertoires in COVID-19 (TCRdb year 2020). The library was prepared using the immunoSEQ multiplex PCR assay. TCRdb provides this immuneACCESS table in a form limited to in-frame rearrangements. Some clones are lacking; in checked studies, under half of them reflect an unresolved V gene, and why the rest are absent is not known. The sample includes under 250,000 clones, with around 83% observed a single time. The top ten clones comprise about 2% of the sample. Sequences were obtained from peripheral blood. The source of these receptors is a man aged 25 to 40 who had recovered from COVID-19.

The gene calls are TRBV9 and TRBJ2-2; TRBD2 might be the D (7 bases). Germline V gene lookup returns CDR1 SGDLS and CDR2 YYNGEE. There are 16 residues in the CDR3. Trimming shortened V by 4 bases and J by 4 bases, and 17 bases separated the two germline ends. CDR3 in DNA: TGTGCCAGCAGCCCCCGTTGGGGGGGCGGCACCGGGGAGCTGTTTTTT. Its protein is CASSPRWGGGTGELFF. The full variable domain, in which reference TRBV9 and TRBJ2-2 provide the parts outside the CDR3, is DSGVTQTPKHLITATGQRVTLRCSPRSGDLSVYWYQQSLDQGLQFLIQYYNGEERAKGNILERFSAQQFPDLHSELNLSSLELGDSALYFCASSPRWGGGTGELFFGEGSRLTVL.

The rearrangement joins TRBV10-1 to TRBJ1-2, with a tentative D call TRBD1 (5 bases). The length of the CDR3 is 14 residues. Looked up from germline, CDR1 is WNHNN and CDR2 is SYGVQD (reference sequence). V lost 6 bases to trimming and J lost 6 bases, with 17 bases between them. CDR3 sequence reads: CASRSLLAGNGYTF. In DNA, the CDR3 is TGCGCCAGCAGGAGCCTTCTGGCAGGGAATGGCTACACCTTC.

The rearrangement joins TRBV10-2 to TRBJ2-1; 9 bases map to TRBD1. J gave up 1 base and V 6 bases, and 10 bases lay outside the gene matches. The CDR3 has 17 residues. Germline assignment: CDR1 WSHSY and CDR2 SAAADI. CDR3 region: CASSLGQGLASYNEQFF. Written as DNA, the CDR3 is TGCGCCAGCAGCCTGGGACAGGGCTTAGCATCCTACAATGAGCAGTTCTTC.

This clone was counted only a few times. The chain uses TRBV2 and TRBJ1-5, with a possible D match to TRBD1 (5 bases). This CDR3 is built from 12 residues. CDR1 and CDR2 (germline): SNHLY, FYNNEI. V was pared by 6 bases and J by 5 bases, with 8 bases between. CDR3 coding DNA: TGTGCCAGCAGGGGGCTATATCAGCCCCAGCATTTT. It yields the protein CASRGLYQPQHF.

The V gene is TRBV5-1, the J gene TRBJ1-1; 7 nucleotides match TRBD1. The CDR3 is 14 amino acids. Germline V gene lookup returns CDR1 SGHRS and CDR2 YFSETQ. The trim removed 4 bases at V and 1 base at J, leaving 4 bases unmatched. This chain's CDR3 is CASSQQGGNTEAFF. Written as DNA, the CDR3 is TGCGCCAGCAGCCAGCAGGGGGGGAACACTGAAGCTTTCTTT.

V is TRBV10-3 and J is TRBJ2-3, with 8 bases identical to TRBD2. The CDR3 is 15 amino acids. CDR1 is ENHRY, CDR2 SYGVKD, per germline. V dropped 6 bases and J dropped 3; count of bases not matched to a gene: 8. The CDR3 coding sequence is TGTGCCATCAGCCGTAGAGAGCGGGGGACAGATACGCAGTATTTT. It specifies CAISRRERGTDTQYF.

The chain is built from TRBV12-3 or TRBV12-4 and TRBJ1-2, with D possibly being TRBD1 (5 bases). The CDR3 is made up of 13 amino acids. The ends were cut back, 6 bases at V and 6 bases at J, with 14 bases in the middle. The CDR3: CASRRTPGNGYTF. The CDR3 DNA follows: TGTGCCAGCAGAAGAACCCCAGGGAATGGCTACACCTTC.

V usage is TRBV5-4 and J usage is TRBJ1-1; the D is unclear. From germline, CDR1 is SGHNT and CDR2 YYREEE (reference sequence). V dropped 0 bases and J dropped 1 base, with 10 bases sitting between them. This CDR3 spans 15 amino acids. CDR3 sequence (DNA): TGTGCCAGCAGCTTGGAGGGCCGGGGGAACACTGAAGCTTTCTTT. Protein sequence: CASSLEGRGNTEAFF.

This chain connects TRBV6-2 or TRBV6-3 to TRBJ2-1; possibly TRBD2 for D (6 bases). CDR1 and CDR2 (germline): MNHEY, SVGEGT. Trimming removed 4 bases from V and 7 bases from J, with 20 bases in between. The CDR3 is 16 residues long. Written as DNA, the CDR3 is TGTGCCAGCAGTTCCGCGGGGATCACCTTGGTAAATGAGCAGTTCTTC. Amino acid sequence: CASSSAGITLVNEQFF.

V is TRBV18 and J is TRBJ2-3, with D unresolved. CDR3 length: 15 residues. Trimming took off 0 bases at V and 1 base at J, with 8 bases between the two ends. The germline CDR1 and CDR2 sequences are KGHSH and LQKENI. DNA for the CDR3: TGTGCCAGCTCACCACCCTCCCTTGGCACAGATACGCAGTATTTT. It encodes CASSPPSLGTDTQYF.

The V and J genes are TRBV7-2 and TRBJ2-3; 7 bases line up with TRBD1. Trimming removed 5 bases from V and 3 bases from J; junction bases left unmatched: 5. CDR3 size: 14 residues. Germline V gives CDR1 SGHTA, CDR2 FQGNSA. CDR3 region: CASSPGQSTDTQYF. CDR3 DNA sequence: TGTGCCAGCAGCCCGGGACAGTCGACAGATACGCAGTATTTT.

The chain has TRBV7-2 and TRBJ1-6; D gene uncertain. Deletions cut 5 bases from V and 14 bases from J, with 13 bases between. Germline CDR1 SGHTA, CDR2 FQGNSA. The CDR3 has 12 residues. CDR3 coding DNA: TGTGCCAGCAGCCCGGGAGCGGGGACCCTCCACTTT. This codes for CASSPGAGTLHF.